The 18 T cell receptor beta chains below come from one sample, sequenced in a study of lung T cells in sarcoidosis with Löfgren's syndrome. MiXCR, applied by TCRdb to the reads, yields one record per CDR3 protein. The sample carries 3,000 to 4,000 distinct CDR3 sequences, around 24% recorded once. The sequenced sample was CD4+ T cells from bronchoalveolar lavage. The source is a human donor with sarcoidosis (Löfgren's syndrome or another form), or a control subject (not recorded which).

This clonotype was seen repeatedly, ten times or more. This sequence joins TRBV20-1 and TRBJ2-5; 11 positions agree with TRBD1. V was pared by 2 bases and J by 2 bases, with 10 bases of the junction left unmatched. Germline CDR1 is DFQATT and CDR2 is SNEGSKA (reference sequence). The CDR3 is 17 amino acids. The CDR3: CSARLPGTGGGQETQYF. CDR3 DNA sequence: TGCAGTGCTAGACTACCGGGGACAGGGGGAGGTCAAGAGACCCAGTACTTC.

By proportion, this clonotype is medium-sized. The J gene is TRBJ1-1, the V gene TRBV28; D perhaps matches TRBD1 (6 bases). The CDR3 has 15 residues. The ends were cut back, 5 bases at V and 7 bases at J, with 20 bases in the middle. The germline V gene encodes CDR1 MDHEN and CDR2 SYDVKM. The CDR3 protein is CASSAREAGDDEAFF. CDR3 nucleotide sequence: TGTGCCAGCAGTGCGAGGGAGGCAGGGGATGATGAAGCTTTCTTT.

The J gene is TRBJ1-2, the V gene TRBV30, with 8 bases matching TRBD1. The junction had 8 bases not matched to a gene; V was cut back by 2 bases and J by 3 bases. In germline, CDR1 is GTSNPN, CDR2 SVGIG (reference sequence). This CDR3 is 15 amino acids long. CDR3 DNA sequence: TGTGCCTGGAGTTCACCCGGGACAGGAGACTATGGCTACACCTTC. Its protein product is CAWSSPGTGDYGYTF. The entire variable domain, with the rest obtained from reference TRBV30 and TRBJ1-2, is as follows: SQTIHQWPATLVQPVGSPLSLECTVEGTSNPNLYWYRQAAGRGLQLLFYSVGIGQISSEVPQNLSASRPQDRQFILSSKKLLLSDSGFYLCAWSSPGTGDYGYTFGSGTRLTVV.

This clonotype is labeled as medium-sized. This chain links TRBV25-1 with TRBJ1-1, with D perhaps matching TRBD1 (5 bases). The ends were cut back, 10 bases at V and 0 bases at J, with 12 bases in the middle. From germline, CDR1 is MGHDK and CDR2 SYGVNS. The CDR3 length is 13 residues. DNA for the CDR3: TGTGCCACCACGGGGCAGTTGAACACTGAAGCTTTCTTT. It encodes CATTGQLNTEAFF.

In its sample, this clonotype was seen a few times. The CDR3 sequence: CASVQGSSYNSPLHF. As DNA, the CDR3 is TGTGCCAGCGTCCAAGGCAGCTCCTATAATTCACCCCTCCACTTT. The chain links TRBV2 to TRBJ1-6, with D uncertain. The CDR3 runs 15 residues. Trimming removed 8 bases at V and 0 bases at J, with 11 bases between. Germline-derived CDR1 and CDR2 are SNHLY and FYNNEI.

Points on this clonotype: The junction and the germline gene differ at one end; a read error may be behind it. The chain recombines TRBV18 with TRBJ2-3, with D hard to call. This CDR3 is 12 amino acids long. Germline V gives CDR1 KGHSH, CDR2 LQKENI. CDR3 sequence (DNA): TGTGCCGGCTCACCTACGGCAGATACGCAGTATTTT. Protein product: CAGSPTADTQYF.

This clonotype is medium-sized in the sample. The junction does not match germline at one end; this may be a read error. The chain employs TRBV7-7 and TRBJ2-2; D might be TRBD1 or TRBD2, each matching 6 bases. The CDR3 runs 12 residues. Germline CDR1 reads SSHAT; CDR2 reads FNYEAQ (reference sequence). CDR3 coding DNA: TGTGCTAGCAGCCGGGGGCCCGGGGAGCTGTTTTTT. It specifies CASSRGPGELFF.

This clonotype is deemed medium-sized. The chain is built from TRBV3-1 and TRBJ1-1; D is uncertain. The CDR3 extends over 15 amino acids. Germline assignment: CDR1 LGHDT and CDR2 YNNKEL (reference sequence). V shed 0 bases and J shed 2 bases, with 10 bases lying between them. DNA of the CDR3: TGTGCCAGCAGCCAAGACTCCGGGGTAAACACTGAAGCTTTCTTT. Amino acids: CASSQDSGVNTEAFF.

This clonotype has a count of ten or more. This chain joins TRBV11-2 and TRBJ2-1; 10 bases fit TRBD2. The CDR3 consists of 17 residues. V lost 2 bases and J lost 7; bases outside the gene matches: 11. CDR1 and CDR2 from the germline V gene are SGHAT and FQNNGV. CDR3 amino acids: CASSLLAGATSANEQFF. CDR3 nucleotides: TGTGCCAGCAGCTTACTAGCGGGGGCCACATCAGCGAATGAGCAGTTCTTC.

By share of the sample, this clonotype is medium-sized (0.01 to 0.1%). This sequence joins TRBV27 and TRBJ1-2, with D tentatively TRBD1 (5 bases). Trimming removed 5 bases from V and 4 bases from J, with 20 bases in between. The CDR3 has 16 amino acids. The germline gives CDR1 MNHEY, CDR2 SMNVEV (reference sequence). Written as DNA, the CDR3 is TGTGCCAGCAGTCCCTCCAGGGCCGCATATATCTATGGCTACACCTTC. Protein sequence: CASSPSRAAYIYGYTF.

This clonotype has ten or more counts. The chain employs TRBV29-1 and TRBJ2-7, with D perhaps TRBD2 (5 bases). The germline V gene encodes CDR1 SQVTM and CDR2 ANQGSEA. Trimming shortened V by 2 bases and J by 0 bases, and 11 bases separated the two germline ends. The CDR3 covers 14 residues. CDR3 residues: CSVELRAASYEQYF. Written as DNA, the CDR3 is TGCAGCGTTGAATTGCGGGCCGCCTCCTACGAGCAGTACTTC.

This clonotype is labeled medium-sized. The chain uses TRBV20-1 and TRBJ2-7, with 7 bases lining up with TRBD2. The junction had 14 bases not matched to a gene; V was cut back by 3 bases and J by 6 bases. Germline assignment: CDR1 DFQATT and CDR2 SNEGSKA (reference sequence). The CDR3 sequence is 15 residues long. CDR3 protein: CSASISQRGRSEQYF. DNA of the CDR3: TGCAGTGCTAGTATTTCACAGCGCGGGAGAAGCGAGCAGTACTTC.

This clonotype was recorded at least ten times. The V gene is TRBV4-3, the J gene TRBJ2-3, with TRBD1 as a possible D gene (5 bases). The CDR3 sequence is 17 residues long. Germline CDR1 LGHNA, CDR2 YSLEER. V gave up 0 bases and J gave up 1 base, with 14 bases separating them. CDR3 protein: CASSQDGAAVRTDTQYF. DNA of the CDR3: TGCGCCAGCAGCCAAGATGGGGCAGCCGTTCGCACAGATACGCAGTATTTT.

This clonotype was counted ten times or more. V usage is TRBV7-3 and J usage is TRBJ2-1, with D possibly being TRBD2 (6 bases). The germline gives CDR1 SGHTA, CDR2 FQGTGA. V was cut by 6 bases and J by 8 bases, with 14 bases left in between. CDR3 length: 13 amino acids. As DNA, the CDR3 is TGTGCCAGCAGTATTCGTAGCGGCGATGAGCAGTTCTTC. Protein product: CASSIRSGDEQFF.

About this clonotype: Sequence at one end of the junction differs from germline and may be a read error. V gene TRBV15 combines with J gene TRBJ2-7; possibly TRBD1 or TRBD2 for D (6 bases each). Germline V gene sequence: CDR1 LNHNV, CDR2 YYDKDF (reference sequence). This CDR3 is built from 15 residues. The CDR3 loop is CAASRGGQVRPEQCF. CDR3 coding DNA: TGTGCCGCCAGCAGAGGGGGGCAGGTACGTCCAGAGCAGTGCTTC.

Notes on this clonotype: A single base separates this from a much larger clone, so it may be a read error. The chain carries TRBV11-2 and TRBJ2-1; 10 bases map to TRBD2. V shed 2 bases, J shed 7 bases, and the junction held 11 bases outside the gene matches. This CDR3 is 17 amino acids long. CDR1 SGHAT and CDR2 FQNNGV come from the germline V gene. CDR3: CASSLLAGATLANEQFF. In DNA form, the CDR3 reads TGTGCCAGCAGCTTACTAGCGGGGGCCACATTAGCGAATGAGCAGTTCTTC.

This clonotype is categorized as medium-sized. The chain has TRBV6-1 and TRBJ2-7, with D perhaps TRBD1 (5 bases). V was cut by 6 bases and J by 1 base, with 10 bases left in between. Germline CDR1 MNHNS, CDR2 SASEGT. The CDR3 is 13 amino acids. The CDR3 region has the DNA TGTGCCAGCAGACTCAGGGAATCCTACGAGCAGTACTTC. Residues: CASRLRESYEQYF.

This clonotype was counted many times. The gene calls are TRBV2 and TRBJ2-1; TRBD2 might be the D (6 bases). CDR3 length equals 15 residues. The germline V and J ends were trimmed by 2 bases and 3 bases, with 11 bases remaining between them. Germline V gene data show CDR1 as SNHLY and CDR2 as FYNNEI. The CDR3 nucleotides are TGTGCCAGCAGTGAAAGGGAGACTAGCTACAATGAGCAGTTCTTC. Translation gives CASSERETSYNEQFF.